The 28 T cell receptor beta chains in this list originate from one sample, sequenced in a study of blood T cell repertoires in COVID-19. The repertoire was sequenced with immunoSEQ multiplex PCR; TCRdb's copy has only in-frame clones and lacks some. This table has 88,000 or so clones, approximately 86% appearing once. Sequences were obtained from peripheral blood. These receptors were collected from a man aged 55 to 70 with acute or convalescent COVID-19.

This clone is a singleton in its sample. V gene TRBV18 combines with J gene TRBJ2-5; no reliable D call. The V gene's germline CDR1 is KGHSH and CDR2 LQKENI. The CDR3 is 14 residues long. V lost 1 base and J 4 bases, leaving 10 bases between the germline ends. DNA of the CDR3: TGTGCCAGCTCACCACGTTCGCTAGGAGAGACCCAGTACTTC. Translation: CASSPRSLGETQYF.

The chain recombines TRBV10-3 with TRBJ1-2; 7 bases are shared with TRBD1. The CDR3 contains 17 residues. The trim removed 5 bases at V and 6 bases at J, leaving 18 bases unmatched. Germline values: CDR1 ENHRY, CDR2 SYGVKD. The CDR3 sequence: CAISPRPRVVGGHGYTF. CDR3 nucleotide sequence: TGTGCCATCAGTCCCCGCCCCCGGGTCGTAGGGGGCCATGGCTACACCTTC.

This clone was counted a single time. The J gene is TRBJ2-5, the V gene TRBV7-7; D not certain. Trimming stripped 1 base from V and 7 bases from J, with 13 bases between. The CDR3 extends over 14 amino acids. Germline values: CDR1 SSHAT, CDR2 FNYEAQ (reference sequence). This CDR3 is CASSLGLVWSTQYF. CDR3 sequence (DNA): TGTGCCAGCAGCTTAGGGCTAGTTTGGTCGACCCAGTACTTC.

V gene TRBV9 combines with J gene TRBJ1-2, with 10 nucleotides matching TRBD1. The CDR3 has 15 amino acids. V shed 0 bases, J shed 3 bases, and the junction held 2 bases outside the gene matches. From germline, CDR1 is SGDLS and CDR2 YYNGEE. The CDR3 reads CASSVGTGGDYGYTF. The CDR3 DNA sequence: TGTGCCAGCAGCGTAGGGACAGGGGGGGACTATGGCTACACCTTC.

This chain joins TRBV2 and TRBJ1-2; 8 bases map to TRBD1. V lost 8 bases, J lost 2 bases, and 7 bases stayed unmatched. CDR3 length equals 14 residues. Germline V CDR1 and CDR2: SNHLY, FYNNEI. CDR3 sequence (DNA): TGTGCCAGCGGCGAGGACAGGGCCAACTATGGCTACACCTTC. Its protein product is CASGEDRANYGYTF.

This chain's CDR3 is CASSTGILQYF. The CDR3 DNA is TGTGCCAGCTCCACCGGGATACTGCAGTATTTT. V is TRBV14 and J is TRBJ2-3; D possibly corresponds to TRBD2 (5 bases). CDR1 is SGHDN, CDR2 FVKESK, per germline. This CDR3 region has 11 residues. V shed 8 bases and J shed 11 bases, with 14 bases lying between them.

This clone showed up just once. The chain combines TRBV3-1 (or the pseudogene TRBV3-2) with TRBJ2-3; D is unclear. This CDR3 spans 15 amino acids. The germline V gene encodes CDR1 LGHDT and CDR2 YNNKEL (reference sequence). V dropped 0 bases and J dropped 3 bases, with 10 bases sitting between them. The CDR3 bases are TGTGCCAGCAGCCAAGAAGGAGTGGTAACAGATACGCAGTATTTT. Translation: CASSQEGVVTDTQYF.

The J gene is TRBJ2-1, the V gene TRBV12-5; 9 nucleotides agree with TRBD1. Per the germline V gene, CDR1 is LGHNT and CDR2 is FRNRAP. The CDR3 loop spans 14 amino acids. The V gene end was trimmed by 5 bases and the J gene end by 4 bases; junction bases not matched to a gene: 3. Here the CDR3 DNA reads TGTGCTAGTGGTGGCGGGACAGGGTACAATGAGCAGTTCTTC. Translation: CASGGGTGYNEQFF.

V usage is TRBV3-1 (or the pseudogene TRBV3-2) and J usage is TRBJ1-2; the match to TRBD1 covers 8 bases. Germline CDR1 reads LGHDT; CDR2 reads YNNKEL (reference sequence). V shed 4 bases, J shed 6 bases, and the junction held 10 bases outside the gene matches. The CDR3 runs to 15 residues. The CDR3 sequence: CASSLGQGEGDGYTF. The CDR3 nucleotides are TGTGCCAGCAGCCTTGGACAGGGTGAGGGGGATGGCTACACCTTC.

V is TRBV7-8 and J is TRBJ1-5, with TRBD1 matching over 7 bases. In germline, CDR1 is SGHVS, CDR2 FQNEAQ. The V segment lost 4 bases and the J segment 5 bases; nucleotides outside the gene matches: 17. CDR3 length equals 18 residues. CDR3 sequence reads: CASSSRALDRITYQPQHF. CDR3 coding DNA: TGTGCCAGCAGCTCAAGAGCCCTGGACAGGATAACTTATCAGCCCCAGCATTTT.

V and J are TRBV5-1 and TRBJ2-4, with D perhaps TRBD1 (7 bases). Trimming left V 4 bases short and J 7 bases short, with 15 bases between. Germline loops: CDR1 SGHRS, CDR2 YFSETQ. This CDR3 comprises 14 residues. The CDR3 loop reads CASSTLQGRNIQYF. Written as DNA, the CDR3 is TGCGCCAGCAGCACGCTACAGGGGAGGAACATTCAGTACTTC.

The rearrangement joins TRBV19 to TRBJ2-1; TRBD2 matches 8 bases. The CDR3 runs 17 residues. With V trimmed by 2 bases and J by 0 bases, 6 bases remained unmatched. Germline values: CDR1 LNHDA, CDR2 SQIVND (reference sequence). The CDR3 here is CASSIRELAVSYNEQFF. The DNA of the CDR3 is TGTGCCAGTAGTATAAGGGAACTAGCGGTCTCCTACAATGAGCAGTTCTTC.

The gene calls are TRBV19 and TRBJ1-2; D ambiguous. The germline gives CDR1 LNHDA, CDR2 SQIVND (reference sequence). V was pared by 3 bases and J by 7 bases, with 9 bases between. The CDR3 consists of 12 residues. The CDR3 nucleotides read TGTGCCAGTAGTATTCCTGCGCGTGGCTACACCTTC. It translates to CASSIPARGYTF.

This chain connects TRBV5-6 to TRBJ1-1, with a tentative D call TRBD1 (5 bases). Trimming pared 0 bases from V and 2 bases from J, leaving 8 bases between. Germline lookup yields CDR1 SGHDT and CDR2 YYEEEE. The CDR3 is 14 residues long. The CDR3 loop is CASSLGQINTEAFF. CDR3 sequence (DNA): TGTGCCAGCAGCTTGGGACAGATAAACACTGAAGCTTTCTTT.

The chain uses TRBV4-1 and TRBJ2-3; 7 bases fit TRBD1. Germline V CDR1 and CDR2: MGHRA, YSYEKL. The CDR3 is 13 residues long. J gave up 4 bases and V 4 bases, and 2 bases lay outside the gene matches. DNA of the CDR3: TGCGCCAGCAGCCGGGGACAGTCAGATACGCAGTATTTT. Its translation is CASSRGQSDTQYF.

The chain employs TRBV12-3 or TRBV12-4 and TRBJ2-5, with 10 bases identical to TRBD2. The J segment lost 13 bases and the V segment lost 2 bases, leaving 7 bases of the junction unmatched. This CDR3 spans 13 amino acids. CDR3 coding DNA: TGTGCCAGCAGTTTAACTAGCGGGGTACGATCGTACTTC. Protein: CASSLTSGVRSYF.

This chain links TRBV18 with TRBJ1-2, with no clear D. This CDR3 region has 12 residues. The germline V gene has CDR1 KGHSH and CDR2 LQKENI. The V end lost 2 bases, the J end lost 7 bases, and 8 bases lay between the germline ends. The DNA for the CDR3 is TGTGCCAGCTCACCAATCGGTCTTGGCTACACCTTC. It is translated as CASSPIGLGYTF.

The rearrangement joins TRBV10-2 to TRBJ1-5, with 8 positions matching TRBD1. The CDR3 extends over 15 amino acids. Germline values: CDR1 WSHSY, CDR2 SAAADI. V was clipped by 5 bases and J by 4 bases; unmatched bases: 7. The CDR3 coding sequence is TGCGCCAGCAGTAATCACCGGGACAGGAATCAGCCCCAGCATTTT. Translating it yields CASSNHRDRNQPQHF.

This clone was detected once. Germline is not matched at one junction end, which may reflect a read error. This sequence joins TRBV3-1 (or the pseudogene TRBV3-2) and TRBJ2-5, with D possibly TRBD2 on 6 matching bases. This CDR3 has 13 residues. The germline gives CDR1 LGHDT, CDR2 YNNKEL (reference sequence). The CDR3: CASSQVRGGTQYF. CDR3 in DNA: TGTGCCAGCAGTCAAGTCCGGGGAGGGACCCAGTACTTC.

The V and J genes are TRBV6-6 and TRBJ2-2, with D perhaps matching TRBD2 (5 bases). Per the germline V gene, CDR1 is MNHNY and CDR2 is SVGAGI (reference sequence). The CDR3 is 14 residues long. The V gene lost 7 bases and the J gene lost 3 bases, with 12 bases spanning the gap. The DNA of the CDR3 is TGTGCCAGCAATAAGTTGGAGGACACCGGGGAGCTGTTTTTT. Its translation is CASNKLEDTGELFF.

This clone was counted a single time. For the CDR3, the DNA is TGTGCCAGCAGCTTAGCCGCGGGACTAGAAGAGACCCAGTACTTC. Its translation is CASSLAAGLEETQYF. The rearrangement uses TRBV7-9 and TRBJ2-5, with 8 nucleotides matching TRBD2. The CDR3 is 15 amino acids. Losses at the gene ends were 0 bases for V and 3 bases for J; bases not matched to a gene: 3. Germline loops: CDR1 SEHNR, CDR2 FQNEAQ (reference sequence).

This clone was detected a few times. The V call is TRBV3-1 (or the pseudogene TRBV3-2), the J call TRBJ1-2; 8 positions match TRBD1. J gave up 7 bases and V 4 bases, and 8 bases lay outside the gene matches. The CDR3 runs to 14 residues. Germline CDR1 and CDR2: LGHDT and YNNKEL (reference sequence). CDR3 sequence (DNA): TGTGCCAGCAGCCCCGGACAGGGAGTGTTTGGCTACACCTTC. Translated: CASSPGQGVFGYTF.

This clone occurred once. CDR3 bases: TGTGCCAGCAGCCAAGATGCACGGGCCTACAATGAGCAGTTCTTC. This encodes CASSQDARAYNEQFF. This chain links TRBV14 with TRBJ2-1; D is uncertain. The germline V and J ends were trimmed by 0 bases and 2 bases, with 8 bases remaining between them. The germline CDR1 and CDR2 sequences are SGHDN and FVKESK. This CDR3 is 15 amino acids long.

The CDR3, as DNA: TGTGCCAGCACCCGACAGGGGACAACTAATGAAAAACTGTTTTTT. It translates to CASTRQGTTNEKLFF. The J gene is TRBJ1-4, the V gene TRBV7-8; 8 nucleotides align to TRBD1. The junction had 4 bases not matched to a gene; V was cut back by 7 bases and J by 0 bases. Germline V gene sequence: CDR1 SGHVS, CDR2 FQNEAQ. This CDR3 is built from 15 residues.

The sample holds one count of this clone. The chain is built from TRBV19 and TRBJ2-5; 8 nucleotides match TRBD1. V was clipped by 5 bases and J by 5 bases; unmatched bases: 16. This CDR3 is built from 17 residues. Germline CDR1 is LNHDA and CDR2 is SQIVND (reference sequence). The DNA for the CDR3 is TGTGCCAGTAGTCTTCGGCCAATTGGACAGGGATACGAGACCCAGTACTTC. It encodes CASSLRPIGQGYETQYF.

Only a few counts were recorded for this clone. The V gene is TRBV7-2, the J gene TRBJ2-1, with a possible D match to TRBD1 (6 bases). V dropped 4 bases and J dropped 1 base, with 11 bases sitting between them. The CDR3 consists of 15 residues. Germline V gene lookup returns CDR1 SGHTA and CDR2 FQGNSA. The CDR3 DNA follows: TGTGCCAGCAGCTCGTTTCAGGGGTCCTACAATGAGCAGTTCTTC. It codes for CASSSFQGSYNEQFF. Supplemented by reference TRBV7-2 and TRBJ2-1, the full variable domain reads GAGVSQSPSNKVTEKGKDVELRCDPISGHTALYWYRQSLGQGLEFLIYFQGNSAPDKSGLPSDRFSAERTGGSVSTLTIQRTQQEDSAVYLCASSSFQGSYNEQFFGPGTRLTVL.

The chain recombines TRBV4-2 with TRBJ2-7; D remains unclear. The CDR3 contains 14 residues. Germline V CDR1 and CDR2: LGHNA, YNFKEQ. The V and J ends lost 0 bases and 2 bases respectively, with 8 bases between them. The CDR3 here is CASSQDSQAYEQYF. The DNA of the CDR3 is TGTGCCAGCAGCCAAGACAGTCAGGCCTACGAGCAGTACTTC.

The chain uses TRBV2 and TRBJ1-5; TRBD1 matches at 7 bases. The CDR3 totals 15 residues. Germline V lookup: CDR1 SNHLY, CDR2 FYNNEI. The junction had 7 bases not matched to a gene; V was cut back by 6 bases and J by 2 bases. The chain's CDR3 is CASSVVGGGNQPQHF. The DNA of the CDR3 is TGTGCCAGCAGCGTTGTAGGGGGCGGCAATCAGCCCCAGCATTTT.